These 7 T cell receptor beta chains were sequenced from one sample in a study of T cells in Graves' hyperthyroidism and ophthalmopathy (dated by TCRdb to the late 2010s). Libraries were prepared through multiplex PCR. TCRdb lists the instrument as Illumina HiSeq 2000. The TCR beta CDR3 regions were amplified from RNA transcripts. For the first round of RT-PCR on the TCR CDR3, the HTBI primer set was used together with the Qiagen OneStep RT-PCR kit. TCRdb's own reprocessing of the public reads used fastp at Q25 and MiXCR and kept productive beta chains. Records with the same CDR3 protein are collapsed into one entry carrying the most frequent genes and DNA. The sample includes about 480,000 distinct CDR3 sequences, with approximately 15% observed a single time. The top ten clones comprise around a sixth of the sample. The specimen sequenced was blood. The receptors stem from a young woman with Graves' hyperthyroidism.

The genes are TRBV24-1 and TRBJ2-2; perhaps TRBD1 as D (6 bases). The CDR3 covers 13 residues. V was cut by 5 bases and J by 5 bases, with 8 bases left in between. In germline, CDR1 is KGHDR, CDR2 SFDVKD. The CDR3 DNA reads TGTGCCACCAGTGCCCAGGGGACCGGGGAGCTGTTTTTT. Translating it yields CATSAQGTGELFF.

As concerns this clonotype: At one boundary the junction diverges from the germline segment, which might be a read error. V is TRBV10-3 and J is TRBJ2-7; TRBD2 matches 7 bases. Germline-derived CDR1 and CDR2 are ENHRY and SYGVKD. This CDR3 spans 15 amino acids. CDR3: CTISESGGRGYEQYF. The CDR3 DNA sequence: TGTACCATCAGTGAGTCAGGCGGGAGAGGCTACGAGCAGTACTTC.

This clonotype has ten or more counts. The chain links TRBV7-3 to TRBJ2-1; 9 bases are shared with TRBD2. Germline V gives CDR1 SGHTA, CDR2 FQGTGA. The CDR3 length is 15 residues. Trimming at V came to 6 bases and at J to 7 bases, leaving 10 bases not matched to a gene. The CDR3 coding sequence is TGTGCCAGCAGGTCGGGACTAGCCATTCGGAATGAGCAGTTCTTC. Amino acid sequence: CASRSGLAIRNEQFF.

This clonotype was seen at least ten times. The genes are TRBV3-1 and TRBJ1-6; 11 positions match TRBD1. Germline V gives CDR1 LGHDT, CDR2 YNNKEL (reference sequence). This CDR3 has 14 residues. J gave up 9 bases and V 4 bases, and 2 bases lay outside the gene matches. The CDR3 loop is CASSPGTGGSPLHF. The CDR3 coding sequence is TGTGCCAGCAGCCCAGGGACAGGGGGTTCACCCCTCCACTTT.

This rearrangement joins TRBV11-2 to TRBJ2-3, with a weak D call TRBD1 (5 bases). The CDR3 is made up of 15 amino acids. Germline loops: CDR1 SGHAT, CDR2 FQNNGV. Trimming removed 3 bases from V and 1 base from J, with 11 bases in between. The chain's CDR3 is CASSFSRARTDTQYF. In nucleotides, the CDR3 is TGTGCCAGCAGCTTCAGCAGGGCCCGCACAGATACGCAGTATTTT.

This clonotype was detected many times. The rearrangement uses TRBV12-3 or TRBV12-4 and TRBJ1-2, with TRBD1 identical over 8 bases. The CDR3 is 15 amino acids. After removal of 1 base from V and 5 bases from J, the junction contained 6 bases not matched to a gene. CDR3 DNA: TGTGCCAGCAGTTTAGGGACAGGGCCTTTATATGGCTACACCTTC. Protein sequence: CASSLGTGPLYGYTF.

This clonotype was detected many times. The chain joins TRBV29-1 to TRBJ1-5; 8 bases line up with TRBD1. After removal of 5 bases from V and 6 bases from J, the junction contained 12 bases not matched to a gene. CDR3 length: 15 residues. Germline V gives CDR1 SQVTM, CDR2 ANQGSEA. In DNA form, the CDR3 reads TGCAGCGTTCTAATCCAGGGGGCGGAGGGTCAGCCCCAGCATTTT. This sequence encodes CSVLIQGAEGQPQHF.